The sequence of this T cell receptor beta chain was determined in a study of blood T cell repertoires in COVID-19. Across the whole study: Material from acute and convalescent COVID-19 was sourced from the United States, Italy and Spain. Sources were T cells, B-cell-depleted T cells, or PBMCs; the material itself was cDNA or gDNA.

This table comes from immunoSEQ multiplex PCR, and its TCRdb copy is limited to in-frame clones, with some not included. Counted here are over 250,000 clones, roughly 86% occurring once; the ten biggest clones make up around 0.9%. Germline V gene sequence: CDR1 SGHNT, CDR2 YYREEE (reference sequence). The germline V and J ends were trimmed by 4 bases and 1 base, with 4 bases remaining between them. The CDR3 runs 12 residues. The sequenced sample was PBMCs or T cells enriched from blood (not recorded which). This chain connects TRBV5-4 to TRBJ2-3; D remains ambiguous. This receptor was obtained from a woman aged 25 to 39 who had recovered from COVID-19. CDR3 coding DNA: TGTGCCAGCAGCCCCGGCACAGATACGCAGTATTTT. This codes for CASSPGTDTQYF. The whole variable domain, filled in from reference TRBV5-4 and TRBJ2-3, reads ETGVTQSPTHLIKTRGQQVTLRCSSQSGHNTVSWYQQALGQGPQFIFQYYREEENGRGNFPPRFSGLQFPNYSSELNVNALELDDSALYLCASSPGTDTQYFGPGTRLTVL.